Listed here are 22 T cell receptor beta chains from one sample, sequenced in a study of Ad26.COV2.S vaccination and SARS-CoV-2 variants. Using immunoSEQ multiplex PCR, the repertoire was profiled, and TCRdb retains in-frame clones only, with some absent. The sample records 350,000 to 450,000 clones, approximately 81% being singletons. Treatment here: some 20 received Ad26.COV2.S at low or high dose, single or two shots; a few received placebo; per-sample allocation not given. After the first vaccine or placebo injection, samples were drawn on day 63. The input for sequencing was peripheral blood, taken in a trial of Ad26.COV2.S vaccine versus placebo. Receptor source: a person between 18 and 59 years old who received the Ad26.COV2.S COVID-19 vaccine or a placebo.

V and J are TRBV7-8 and TRBJ2-7, with TRBD2 identical over 7 bases. This CDR3 region has 15 residues. The germline V gene has CDR1 SGHVS and CDR2 FQNEAQ. V was pared by 3 bases and J by 1 base, with 6 bases of the junction left unmatched. The CDR3: CASSFGPGGSYEQYF. As DNA, the CDR3 is TGTGCCAGCAGCTTCGGCCCGGGGGGTTCCTACGAGCAGTACTTC.

The rearrangement uses TRBV28 and TRBJ1-5, with 8 bases identical to TRBD1. V trimming: 2 bases; J trimming: 5 bases; junction bases outside the gene matches: 2. The CDR3 has 14 residues. Germline CDR1 is MDHEN and CDR2 is SYDVKM. The CDR3 region has the DNA TGTGCCAGCAGTTTAGCAGGGGGCCATCAGCCCCAGCATTTT. Its protein is CASSLAGGHQPQHF.

The chain recombines TRBV18 with TRBJ2-6; 9 bases line up with TRBD1. The CDR3 is made up of 17 amino acids. Germline assignment: CDR1 KGHSH and CDR2 LQKENI. The trim removed 2 bases at V and 0 bases at J, leaving 2 bases unmatched. The CDR3 DNA follows: TGTGCCAGCTCACCAACGACAGGGGGCTCTGGGGCCAACGTCCTGACTTTC. Translated: CASSPTTGGSGANVLTF.

This chain links TRBV5-1 with TRBJ1-1; D may be TRBD1 (5 bases). Trimming stripped 0 bases from V and 6 bases from J, with 9 bases between. Per the germline V gene, CDR1 is SGHRS and CDR2 is YFSETQ. The CDR3 loop spans 13 amino acids. DNA for the CDR3: TGCGCCAGCAGCTTGGATCGGGGCCCTGAAGCTTTCTTT. It is translated as CASSLDRGPEAFF.

The rearrangement joins TRBV27 to TRBJ2-7, with a tentative D call TRBD2 (6 bases). V dropped 5 bases and J dropped 1 base, with 12 bases sitting between them. The CDR3 length is 14 residues. Germline V gene lookup returns CDR1 MNHEY and CDR2 SMNVEV (reference sequence). CDR3 region: CASSPSVVSYEQYF. CDR3 in DNA: TGTGCCAGCAGTCCTAGCGTAGTTTCCTACGAGCAGTACTTC.

This sequence joins TRBV10-2 and TRBJ2-1, with 10 bases matching TRBD2. V lost 0 bases to trimming and J lost 4 bases; unmatched junction nucleotides: 6. Germline values: CDR1 WSHSY, CDR2 SAAADI. The CDR3 is 17 residues long. The CDR3 nucleotides are TGCGCCAGCAGTGAGTCGGGGAGCGGGGGGGTTTACAATGAGCAGTTCTTC. It translates to CASSESGSGGVYNEQFF.

This chain uses TRBV7-2 with TRBJ2-1; 8 positions agree with TRBD2. V trimming: 5 bases; J trimming: 5 bases; junction bases outside the gene matches: 5. CDR1 and CDR2 from the germline V gene are SGHTA and FQGNSA. CDR3 length equals 14 residues. The CDR3 nucleotides are TGTGCCAGCAGCCGGCCGGGACTAGACAATGAGCAGTTCTTC. Its translation: CASSRPGLDNEQFF. Supplemented by reference TRBV7-2 and TRBJ2-1, the full variable domain reads GAGVSQSPSNKVTEKGKDVELRCDPISGHTALYWYRQSLGQGLEFLIYFQGNSAPDKSGLPSDRFSAERTGGSVSTLTIQRTQQEDSAVYLCASSRPGLDNEQFFGPGTRLTVL.

The gene calls are TRBV3-1 (or the pseudogene TRBV3-2) and TRBJ2-3; 13 nucleotides agree with TRBD2. Looked up from germline, CDR1 is LGHDT and CDR2 is YNNKEL (reference sequence). The CDR3 covers 16 residues. Unmatched junction bases numbered 4, after V lost 1 base and J lost 6 bases. CDR3 DNA: TGTGCCAGCAGCCAAGTACTAGCGGGGGGGGCGGATACGCAGTATTTT. It encodes CASSQVLAGGADTQYF.

The rearrangement links TRBV5-1 to TRBJ1-6; TRBD1 aligns across 9 bases. Germline loops: CDR1 SGHRS, CDR2 YFSETQ. This CDR3 is 18 amino acids long. Losses at the gene ends were 4 bases for V and 7 bases for J; bases not matched to a gene: 15. CDR3 amino acids: CASSPSPDRGNGNSPLHF. DNA of the CDR3: TGCGCCAGCAGCCCAAGCCCGGACAGGGGAAATGGAAATTCACCCCTCCACTTT. The whole variable domain, remainder taken from reference TRBV5-1 and TRBJ1-6, is KAGVTQTPRYLIKTRGQQVTLSCSPISGHRSVSWYQQTPGQGLQFLFEYFSETQRNKGNFPGRFSGRQFSNSRSEMNVSTLELGDSALYLCASSPSPDRGNGNSPLHFGNGTRLTVT.

Here the CDR3 reads CASSPWGSPYEQYF. As DNA, the CDR3 is TGTGCCAGCTCTCCCTGGGGCAGTCCTTACGAGCAGTACTTC. The rearrangement links TRBV18 to TRBJ2-7, with D possibly matching TRBD1 (5 bases). In germline, CDR1 is KGHSH, CDR2 LQKENI. Trimming pared 6 bases from V and 4 bases from J, leaving 16 bases between. This CDR3 spans 14 amino acids.

V gene TRBV27 combines with J gene TRBJ2-3; TRBD2 matches 9 bases. The germline V gene encodes CDR1 MNHEY and CDR2 SMNVEV (reference sequence). Trimming took 2 bases from V and 5 from J; bases not matched to a gene: 5. The CDR3 is 15 amino acids. The CDR3 sequence: CASSLPAGGRDTQYF. The CDR3 nucleotides are TGTGCCAGCAGTTTACCAGCGGGGGGACGAGATACGCAGTATTTT.

The J gene is TRBJ2-1, the V gene TRBV4-3, with a weak D call TRBD2 (8 bases). The CDR3 loop spans 19 amino acids. V was cut by 2 bases and J by 4 bases, with 24 bases left in between. CDR1 LGHNA and CDR2 YSLEER come from the germline V gene. The CDR3 DNA sequence: TGCGCCAGCAGCCAACCCGGCGGAGCGGGGGAGGGGGCTTACAATGAGCAGTTCTTC. Residues: CASSQPGGAGEGAYNEQFF.

This clone has more than one count but fewer than ten. J is TRBJ1-1 and V is TRBV5-1, with D maybe TRBD1 (6 bases). The V gene lost 4 bases and the J gene lost 1 base, with 17 bases spanning the gap. The germline gives CDR1 SGHRS, CDR2 YFSETQ. This CDR3 comprises 16 residues. Here the CDR3 reads CASSEGLRDTNTEAFF. The DNA for the CDR3 is TGCGCCAGCAGCGAGGGCCTCCGGGACACGAACACTGAAGCTTTCTTT. Based on the CDR3 plus reference TRBV5-1 and TRBJ1-1, the full variable domain is KAGVTQTPRYLIKTRGQQVTLSCSPISGHRSVSWYQQTPGQGLQFLFEYFSETQRNKGNFPGRFSGRQFSNSRSEMNVSTLELGDSALYLCASSEGLRDTNTEAFFGQGTRLTVV.

This sequence joins TRBV28 and TRBJ2-3; TRBD1 matches at 8 bases. This CDR3 is 15 amino acids long. V trimming: 6 bases; J trimming: 1 base; junction bases outside the gene matches: 6. Germline V gene sequence: CDR1 MDHEN, CDR2 SYDVKM. CDR3 bases: TGTGCCAGCAGGCCAGGGGGCTCGGGCACAGATACGCAGTATTTT. It translates to CASRPGGSGTDTQYF.

The chain joins TRBV25-1 to TRBJ2-3, with D unclear. Trimming stripped 1 base from V and 5 bases from J, with 10 bases between. This CDR3 has 14 residues. Germline-derived CDR1 and CDR2 are MGHDK and SYGVNS. CDR3 sequence reads: CASSESGNRDTQYF. DNA of the CDR3: TGTGCCAGCAGTGAATCTGGGAATCGAGATACGCAGTATTTT.

The chain combines TRBV10-3 with TRBJ2-5, with D tentatively TRBD1 (6 bases). The CDR3 covers 12 residues. The germline gives CDR1 ENHRY, CDR2 SYGVKD. The V end lost 9 bases, the J end lost 1 base, and 9 bases lay between the germline ends. The CDR3 nucleotides read TGTGCCATAGGACAGCTCCAAGAGACCCAGTACTTC. Its translation is CAIGQLQETQYF.

V usage is TRBV28 and J usage is TRBJ2-7, with TRBD2 identical over 10 bases. The CDR3 contains 16 residues. Trimming removed 0 bases from V and 3 bases from J; junction bases left unmatched: 5. The germline CDR1 and CDR2 sequences are MDHEN and SYDVKM. The DNA for the CDR3 is TGTGCCAGCAGTTTATGGGCTAGCGGGAGAGGCTACGAGCAGTACTTC. This codes for CASSLWASGRGYEQYF. Variable domain in full (rest from reference TRBV28 and TRBJ2-7): DVKVTQSSRYLVKRTGEKVFLECVQDMDHENMFWYRQDPGLGLRLIYFSYDVKMKEKGDIPEGYSVSREKKERFSLILESASTNQTSMYLCASSLWASGRGYEQYFGPGTRLTVT.

This chain links TRBV13 with TRBJ1-3; 9 positions match TRBD1. Unmatched junction bases numbered 10, after V lost 4 bases and J lost 3 bases. Germline assignment: CDR1 PRHDT and CDR2 FYEKMQ (reference sequence). The CDR3 is 17 residues long. The CDR3 is CASSSKTGGQVGNTIYF. The CDR3 DNA reads as TGTGCCAGCAGCTCCAAGACAGGGGGGCAGGTTGGAAACACCATATATTTT.

The chain combines TRBV19 with TRBJ2-3; 7 positions match TRBD2. The CDR3 runs to 13 residues. V trimming: 1 base; J trimming: 10 bases; junction bases outside the gene matches: 5. From germline, CDR1 is LNHDA and CDR2 SQIVND (reference sequence). CDR3 loop: CASSIVGGGSQYF. The DNA for the CDR3 is TGTGCCAGTAGTATAGTTGGCGGGGGATCGCAGTATTTT.

The V and J genes are TRBV12-2 and TRBJ2-7; TRBD1 was called by the table and not checked on the DNA. TRBV12-2 constitutes a pseudogene. The CDR3 contains 15 residues. CDR3: CASRPTRGRAYEQYF. The CDR3 DNA reads as TGTGCAAGTCGCCCCACCAGGGGGCGAGCCTACGAGCAGTACTTC.

As for this clone: The same CDR3 can be traced to other DNA sequences in this sample. V gene TRBV5-1 combines with J gene TRBJ2-3; D uncertain. Germline CDR1 reads SGHRS; CDR2 reads YFSETQ. This CDR3 spans 11 amino acids. V gave up 3 bases and J gave up 2 bases, with 1 base separating them. In DNA, the CDR3 is TGCGCCAGCAGCTCCACAGATACGCAGTATTTT. It codes for CASSSTDTQYF. Full variable domain (rest looked up from reference TRBV5-1 and TRBJ2-3): KAGVTQTPRYLIKTRGQQVTLSCSPISGHRSVSWYQQTPGQGLQFLFEYFSETQRNKGNFPGRFSGRQFSNSRSEMNVSTLELGDSALYLCASSSTDTQYFGPGTRLTVL.

J is TRBJ2-3 and V is TRBV9; 11 bases map to TRBD2. V trimming: 0 bases; J trimming: 3 bases; junction bases outside the gene matches: 0. Germline loops: CDR1 SGDLS, CDR2 YYNGEE. This CDR3 spans 15 amino acids. In DNA form, the CDR3 reads TGTGCCAGCAGCGTAGCTAGCGGGGGGACAGATACGCAGTATTTT. Translating gives CASSVASGGTDTQYF.